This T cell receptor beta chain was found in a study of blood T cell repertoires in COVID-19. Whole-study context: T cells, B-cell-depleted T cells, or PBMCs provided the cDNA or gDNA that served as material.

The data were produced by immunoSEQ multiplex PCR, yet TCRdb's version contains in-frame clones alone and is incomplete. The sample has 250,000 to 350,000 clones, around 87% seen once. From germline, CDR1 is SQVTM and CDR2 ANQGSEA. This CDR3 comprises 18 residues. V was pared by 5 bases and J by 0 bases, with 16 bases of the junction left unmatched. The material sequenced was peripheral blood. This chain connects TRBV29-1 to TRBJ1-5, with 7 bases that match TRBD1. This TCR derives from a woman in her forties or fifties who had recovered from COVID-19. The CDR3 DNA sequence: TGCAGCGTTCACCATGCCCGGGACAGCCGGCATAGCAATCAGCCCCAGCATTTT. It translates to CSVHHARDSRHSNQPQHF.